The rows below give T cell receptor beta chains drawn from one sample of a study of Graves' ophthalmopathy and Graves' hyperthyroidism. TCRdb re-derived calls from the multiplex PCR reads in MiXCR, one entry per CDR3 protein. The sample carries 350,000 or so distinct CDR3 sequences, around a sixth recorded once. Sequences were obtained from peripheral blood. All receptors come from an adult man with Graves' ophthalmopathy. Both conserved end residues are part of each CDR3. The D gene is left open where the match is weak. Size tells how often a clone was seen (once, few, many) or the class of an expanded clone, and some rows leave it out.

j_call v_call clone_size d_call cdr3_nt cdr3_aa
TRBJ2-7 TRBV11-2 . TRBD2 TGTGCCAGCAGCGTGAGAGCGGGAGGTAGCTCCTACGAGCAGTACTTC CASSVRAGGSSYEQYF
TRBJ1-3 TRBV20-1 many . TGCAGTGCCCAACAGTGGGGAAGCTCTGGAAACACCATATATTTT CSAQQWGSSGNTIYF
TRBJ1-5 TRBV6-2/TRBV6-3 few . TGTGCCAGCGGGGGGACGGAGAATCAGCCCCAGCATTTT CASGGTENQPQHF
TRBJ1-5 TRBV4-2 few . TGTGCCAGCAGCCCGTCACAGGGAGATAGCAATCAGCCCCAGCATTTT CASSPSQGDSNQPQHF
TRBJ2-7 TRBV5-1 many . TGCGCCAGCAGTCCTTCTAAGGCAGGCAACGAGCAGTACTTC CASSPSKAGNEQYF
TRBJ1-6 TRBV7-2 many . TGTGCCAGCAGCGAGGTCGGGGGAGGTTCACCCCTCCACTTT CASSEVGGGSPLHF
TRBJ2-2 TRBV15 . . TGTGCCACCAGCAGAGATCGTCTAGCTGCCACCGGGGAGCTGTTTTTT CATSRDRLAATGELFF
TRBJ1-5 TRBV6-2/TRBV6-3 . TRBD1 TGTGCCAGCAGTTTTCCGGGACAGGTAAATCAGCCCCAGCATTTT CASSFPGQVNQPQHF
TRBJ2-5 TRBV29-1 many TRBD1 TGCAGCGTTGTGGGACAGGGGGCTGTAGTATCCGAGACCCAGTACTTC CSVVGQGAVVSETQYF
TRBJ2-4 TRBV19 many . TGTGCCAGTAGTAACCCTTTTCTGAAAAACATTCAGTACTTC CASSNPFLKNIQYF
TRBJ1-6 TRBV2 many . TGTGCCAGCAGTGCCACGGGGGGAGGCTCACCCCTCCACTTT CASSATGGGSPLHF
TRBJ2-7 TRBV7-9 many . TGTGCCAGCAGCTTAGGAGGGGGAAACGAGCAGTACTTC CASSLGGGNEQYF
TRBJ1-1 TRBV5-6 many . TGTGCCAGCAGCTCCGCCGGGAGAAATAGTGGGTCGAACACTGAAGCTTTCTTT CASSSAGRNSGSNTEAFF
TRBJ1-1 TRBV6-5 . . TGTGCCAGCAGTTACGAGGCGTTTTGGTCTGAAGCTTTCTTT CASSYEAFWSEAFF
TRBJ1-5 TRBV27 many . TGTGCCAGCAGTTTAGCCAGAAACGTTAATCAGCCCCAGCATTTT CASSLARNVNQPQHF
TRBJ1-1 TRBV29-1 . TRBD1 TGCAGCGTTGACCCCCAGGGGGCAGGTGAAGCTTTCTTT CSVDPQGAGEAFF
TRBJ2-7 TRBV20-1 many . TGCAGTGCTAGAGGGCAGGGGTCCTACGAGCAGTACTTC CSARGQGSYEQYF
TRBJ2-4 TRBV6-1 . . TGTGCCAGCAGCCCCGACAGAATAGCCAAAAACATTCAGTACTTC CASSPDRIAKNIQYF